These 4 T cell receptor beta chains share one sample of origin, sequenced in a study of blood T cell repertoires in COVID-19. Some clones are missing from TCRdb's copy, which holds only in-frame ones; the method was immunoSEQ multiplex PCR. The sample carries 110,000 to 150,000 clones, approximately 84% recorded once. Sequencing used peripheral blood. These TCRs come from a human donor in a cohort sampled during active COVID-19.

The J gene is TRBJ1-5, the V gene TRBV5-6; tentatively, D is TRBD1 (6 bases). The CDR3 is 17 amino acids. Germline CDR1 and CDR2: SGHDT and YYEEEE. The germline V and J ends were trimmed by 1 base and 4 bases, with 18 bases remaining between them. The CDR3 DNA reads as TGTGCCAGCAGCTTGAGCCAGGGGAGTAGTAGAAATCAGCCCCAGCATTTT. Its translation is CASSLSQGSSRNQPQHF.

V and J are TRBV18 and TRBJ1-6; 11 bases map to TRBD1. Germline V lookup: CDR1 KGHSH, CDR2 LQKENI. There are 15 residues in the CDR3. The ends lost 1 base at V and 10 bases at J; junction bases unmatched: 3. The CDR3 reads CASSPQGQGGSPLHF. The CDR3 DNA follows: TGTGCCAGCTCACCACAGGGACAGGGGGGATCACCCCTCCACTTT.

The chain employs TRBV28 and TRBJ2-5, with a weak D call TRBD1 (6 bases). CDR3 length: 16 amino acids. Between the trimmed V and J ends, which lost 1 base and 1 base, there was a span of 13 bases. Germline-derived CDR1 and CDR2 are MDHEN and SYDVKM. The CDR3 loop is CASSLSLQGIQETQYF. The CDR3, as DNA: TGTGCCAGCAGTTTATCGCTGCAGGGGATCCAAGAGACCCAGTACTTC.

The chain combines TRBV3-1 (or the pseudogene TRBV3-2) with TRBJ2-1; TRBD1 matches 8 bases. Germline lookup yields CDR1 LGHDT and CDR2 YNNKEL (reference sequence). This CDR3 is built from 15 residues. Losses at the gene ends were 2 bases for V and 8 bases for J; bases not matched to a gene: 8. This CDR3 is CASSQPGQATDEQFF. The DNA for the CDR3 is TGTGCCAGCAGCCAACCGGGACAGGCCACCGATGAGCAGTTCTTC.